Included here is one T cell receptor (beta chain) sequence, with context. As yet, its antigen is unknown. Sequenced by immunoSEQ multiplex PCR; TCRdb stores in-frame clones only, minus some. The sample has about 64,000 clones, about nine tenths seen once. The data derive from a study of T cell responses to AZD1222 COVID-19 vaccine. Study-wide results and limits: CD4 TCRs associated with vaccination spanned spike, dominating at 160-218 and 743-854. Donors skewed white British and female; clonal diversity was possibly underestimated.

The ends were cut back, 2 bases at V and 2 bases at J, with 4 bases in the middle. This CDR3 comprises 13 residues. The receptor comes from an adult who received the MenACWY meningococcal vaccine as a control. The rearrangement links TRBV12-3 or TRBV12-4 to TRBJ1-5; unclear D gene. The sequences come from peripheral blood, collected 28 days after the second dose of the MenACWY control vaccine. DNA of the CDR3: TGTGCCAGCAGTTTACAGGGCAATCAGCCCCAGCATTTT. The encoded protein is CASSLQGNQPQHF.